The text below deals with one TCR beta chain. Its antigen is not identified. Sequence at one end of the junction differs from germline and may be a read error. These data are taken from a study of tumor-infiltrating lymphocytes in primary liver carcinoma. The study, taken as a whole, reports: Only about 7-24% of top clones were detected in each of the five tumor regions.

This CDR3 contains 11 residues. The germline gives CDR1 SQVTM, CDR2 ANQGSEA. TCR beta cDNA was made from 450 to 500 ng total RNA with a constant-region primer. Three nested multiplex PCR rounds, a slightly modified ARM-PCR method, built the TCR beta libraries. Researchers ran the first two PCR rounds for roughly 11 cycles each with TRBV1-TRBV30 forward primers and a C-beta reverse primer. One entry per CDR3 protein, called by TCRdb with MiXCR from the multiplex PCR reads. There are 100,000 or so distinct CDR3 sequences in the sample; 55% to 75% occur only once, and around 9.1% lies in the top ten. Unsorted bulk tissue (20-30 mg) underwent RNA and DNA co-extraction. Surgical resection was used to treat these primary liver carcinoma patients.

The sample was liver tumor tissue from sampling region 5. As to subset: tumor region T5, tumor centre. The rearrangement links TRBV29-1 to TRBJ2-7; no clear D. The receptor comes from a woman aged 60-75 years with primary liver carcinoma and hepatitis B virus infection. CDR3 amino acids: CSVEVGYEHYF. The DNA of the CDR3 is TGCAGCGTTGAAGTGGGCTATGAGCACTACTTC.